These 27 T cell receptor beta chains were all obtained from the same sample, sequenced in a study of blood T cell repertoires in COVID-19. Generated by immunoSEQ multiplex PCR, the TCRdb table keeps only in-frame clones and is missing some. This sample has over 95,000 clones, with more than 70% found just once. The sample taken for sequencing was peripheral blood. These receptors originate from a woman in her 70s who had recovered from COVID-19.

This chain connects TRBV4-2 to TRBJ1-5, with D perhaps TRBD1 (6 bases). Trimming shortened V by 1 base and J by 4 bases, and 11 bases separated the two germline ends. CDR1 is LGHNA and CDR2 is YNFKEQ in the germline V gene. This CDR3 has 15 amino acids. CDR3 sequence reads: CASSQVGRGNQPQHF. The CDR3 nucleotides are TGTGCCAGCAGCCAAGTTGGAAGGGGGAATCAGCCCCAGCATTTT.

The chain combines TRBV6-6 with TRBJ2-2; D might be TRBD1 (5 bases). Germline lookup yields CDR1 MNHNY and CDR2 SVGAGI (reference sequence). CDR3 length: 12 residues. Trimming took off 6 bases at V and 9 bases at J, with 11 bases between the two ends. The CDR3 DNA follows: TGTGCCAGCAGATCTCAGGGTTGGGAGCTGTTTTTT. This translates into CASRSQGWELFF.

V and J are TRBV12-3 or TRBV12-4 and TRBJ1-5; unclear D gene. V shed 2 bases and J shed 5 bases, with 7 bases lying between them. The CDR3 extends over 13 amino acids. This chain's CDR3 is CASSLILDQPQHF. In nucleotides, the CDR3 is TGTGCCAGCAGTTTAATTTTAGATCAGCCCCAGCATTTT.

The chain links TRBV6-5 to TRBJ2-7; possibly TRBD1 for D (6 bases). This CDR3 has 13 amino acids. V lost 3 bases and J lost 12, with 18 bases in between. From germline, CDR1 is MNHEY and CDR2 SVGAGI. CDR3 nucleotide sequence: TGTGCCAGCAGTTATTCCCCCCGGACAGAGGGGTACTTC. Its translation: CASSYSPRTEGYF.

The chain uses TRBV7-9 and TRBJ2-5, with 7 bases matching TRBD1. With V trimmed by 5 bases and J by 1 base, 1 base remained unmatched. Germline CDR1 is SEHNR and CDR2 is FQNEAQ (reference sequence). The CDR3 length is 13 residues. The CDR3 is CASSRDSQETQYF. The CDR3 bases are TGTGCCAGCAGCAGGGACAGCCAAGAGACCCAGTACTTC.

The rearrangement joins TRBV10-3 to TRBJ1-2, with 7 bases identical to TRBD1. The ends lost 7 bases at V and 6 bases at J; junction bases unmatched: 20. The CDR3 consists of 17 residues. The germline V gene has CDR1 ENHRY and CDR2 SYGVKD. CDR3 sequence: CAIMGVTGKRVKNGYTF. The CDR3 DNA reads TGTGCCATCATGGGAGTGACAGGGAAGCGGGTAAAGAATGGCTACACCTTC.

The genes are TRBV15 and TRBJ2-7, with no clear D. Trimming shortened V by 3 bases and J by 6 bases, and 12 bases separated the two germline ends. Germline values: CDR1 LNHNV, CDR2 YYDKDF (reference sequence). CDR3 size: 13 residues. Here the CDR3 reads CATSSRSPGEQYF. The CDR3 DNA follows: TGTGCCACCAGCAGTCGGTCCCCCGGCGAGCAGTACTTC.

The chain carries TRBV9 and TRBJ2-1; 7 nucleotides agree with TRBD1. V lost 3 bases, J lost 8 bases, and 2 bases stayed unmatched. Germline V gene data show CDR1 as SGDLS and CDR2 as YYNGEE. The CDR3 is 12 amino acids. The CDR3 DNA reads TGTGCCAGCAGCGGACAGGGTCATGAGCAGTTCTTC. This translates into CASSGQGHEQFF.

J is TRBJ1-6 and V is TRBV3-1 (or the pseudogene TRBV3-2); TRBD1 might be the D (5 bases). Per germline, CDR1 LGHDT and CDR2 YNNKEL (reference sequence). Deletions cut 7 bases from V and 10 bases from J, with 11 bases between. This CDR3 contains 12 residues. CDR3 coding DNA: TGTGCCAGCAAGGGGAGGGAATCACCCCTCCACTTT. Protein: CASKGRESPLHF.

The DNA of the CDR3 is TGCAGCGTTGGGCCCGCTTACAATGAGCAGTTCTTC. Protein sequence: CSVGPAYNEQFF. This chain joins TRBV29-1 and TRBJ2-1, with no clear D. Trimming took 4 bases from V and 4 from J, leaving 8 bases between them. The CDR3 totals 12 residues. Germline CDR1 reads SQVTM; CDR2 reads ANQGSEA.

The chain couples TRBV2 to TRBJ2-3, with TRBD1 identical over 7 bases. The CDR3 extends over 16 amino acids. Trimming removed 7 bases from V and 8 bases from J; junction bases left unmatched: 18. The germline CDR1 and CDR2 sequences are SNHLY and FYNNEI. CDR3 nucleotides: TGTGCCAGCACTGTGGGACAGTTAAACTTCGGCGGTACGCAGTATTTT. It specifies CASTVGQLNFGGTQYF.

The gene calls are TRBV7-2 and TRBJ1-6; D remains unclear. Germline V gives CDR1 SGHTA, CDR2 FQGNSA. The CDR3 length is 13 residues. Trimming shortened V by 5 bases and J by 10 bases, and 12 bases separated the two germline ends. The CDR3 DNA is TGTGCCAGCAGCCCCGGGATCTCCTCACCCCTCCACTTT. Translating gives CASSPGISSPLHF.

CDR3 in amino acids: CASSFPGVGNEQFF. The CDR3 DNA is TGTGCCAGCAGCTTCCCAGGGGTGGGGAATGAGCAGTTCTTC. The V and J genes are TRBV11-3 and TRBJ2-1, with D possibly TRBD1 on 6 matching bases. Germline values: CDR1 SGHNT, CDR2 YENEEA. V lost 3 bases and J lost 7, with 13 bases in between. CDR3 size: 14 residues.

The chain joins TRBV27 to TRBJ2-7, with 8 bases matching TRBD2. The CDR3 is 17 residues long. V shed 5 bases and J 3 bases; nucleotides not matched to a gene: 15. Germline V gives CDR1 MNHEY, CDR2 SMNVEV (reference sequence). CDR3 nucleotide sequence: TGTGCCAGCAGTCGGTCTCCAGGGGCGGGGGGCGGCTACGAGCAGTACTTC. This encodes CASSRSPGAGGGYEQYF.

The chain is built from TRBV5-4 and TRBJ2-2; D may be TRBD1 (6 bases). V lost 4 bases and J 2 bases, leaving 12 bases between the germline ends. The V gene's germline CDR1 is SGHNT and CDR2 YYREEE (reference sequence). The CDR3 is 15 residues long. CDR3 residues: CASSAGQPNTGELFF. The CDR3 nucleotides read TGTGCCAGCAGCGCAGGACAGCCCAACACCGGGGAGCTGTTTTTT.

V and J are TRBV6-5 and TRBJ2-7; 7 nucleotides line up with TRBD1. The germline V gene has CDR1 MNHEY and CDR2 SVGAGI. CDR3 length: 14 residues. V was clipped by 2 bases and J by 7 bases; unmatched bases: 8. The CDR3 reads CASSYLTGSGEQYF. For the CDR3, the DNA is TGTGCCAGCAGTTACCTGACAGGGTCCGGGGAGCAGTACTTC.

The chain couples TRBV7-2 to TRBJ2-5; 7 bases align to TRBD1. This CDR3 is 15 amino acids long. CDR1 SGHTA and CDR2 FQGNSA come from the germline V gene. V trimming: 1 base; J trimming: 1 base; junction bases outside the gene matches: 3. The CDR3 region is CASSLGGQTQETQYF. The CDR3 coding sequence is TGTGCCAGCAGCTTAGGGGGACAGACCCAAGAGACCCAGTACTTC. Full variable domain (outside the CDR3, taken from reference TRBV7-2 and TRBJ2-5): GAGVSQSPSNKVTEKGKDVELRCDPISGHTALYWYRQSLGQGLEFLIYFQGNSAPDKSGLPSDRFSAERTGGSVSTLTIQRTQQEDSAVYLCASSLGGQTQETQYFGPGTRLLVL.

The chain joins TRBV9 to TRBJ2-3, with 12 positions matching TRBD2. With 2 bases clipped from V and 6 bases from J, the junction kept 7 bases outside the gene matches. This CDR3 has 16 residues. CDR1 is SGDLS and CDR2 is YYNGEE in the germline V gene. CDR3 in DNA: TGTGCCAGCAGCGTTACTAGCGGGAGGCCGGGGGATACGCAGTATTTT. It is translated as CASSVTSGRPGDTQYF.

This chain links TRBV7-2 with TRBJ1-4; no reliable D call. Deletions cut 1 base from V and 4 bases from J, with 10 bases between. Germline assignment: CDR1 SGHTA and CDR2 FQGNSA. The CDR3 is 15 residues long. The CDR3: CASSLVRTINEKLFF. The CDR3 DNA sequence: TGTGCCAGCAGCTTAGTTAGGACTATTAATGAAAAACTGTTTTTT.

This chain connects TRBV3-1 (or the pseudogene TRBV3-2) to TRBJ1-2; D unclear. This CDR3 has 14 amino acids. V was shortened by 0 bases and J by 8 bases, with 13 bases between the two germline ends. Germline V gene data show CDR1 as LGHDT and CDR2 as YNNKEL (reference sequence). In DNA, the CDR3 is TGTGCCAGCAGCCAAGAGTGGGTTCGAGGGGGCTACACCTTC. Protein: CASSQEWVRGGYTF.

V gene TRBV28 combines with J gene TRBJ2-6, with D unresolved. V lost 2 bases to trimming and J lost 0 bases, with 11 bases between them. Germline V lookup: CDR1 MDHEN, CDR2 SYDVKM. This CDR3 spans 17 amino acids. The CDR3 sequence is CASSLRVTLSGANVLTF. The CDR3 region has the DNA TGTGCCAGCAGTTTACGGGTCACTCTCTCTGGGGCCAACGTCCTGACTTTC.

This clone showed up just a few times. V usage is TRBV5-6 and J usage is TRBJ2-7; D not resolved. Per germline, CDR1 SGHDT and CDR2 YYEEEE. The CDR3 has 13 amino acids. V lost 7 bases to trimming and J lost 2 bases, with 13 bases between them. The CDR3: CASLKTDTYEQYF. CDR3 DNA: TGTGCCAGCCTCAAGACTGATACCTACGAGCAGTACTTC.

This chain links TRBV7-8 with TRBJ2-7; D call uncertain. CDR3 size: 15 residues. Germline assignment: CDR1 SGHVS and CDR2 FQNEAQ. V gave up 4 bases and J gave up 2 bases, with 15 bases separating them. This chain's CDR3 is CASSSLGGMPYEQYF. DNA for the CDR3: TGTGCCAGCAGCTCCCTCGGCGGTATGCCCTACGAGCAGTACTTC.

This clone was detected only a few times. The chain joins TRBV7-9 to TRBJ2-2; D is perhaps TRBD2 (5 bases). The CDR3 totals 16 residues. Germline loops: CDR1 SEHNR, CDR2 FQNEAQ (reference sequence). Trimming left V 2 bases short and J 6 bases short, with 16 bases between. The CDR3 spells CASSLYSSSRPGELFF. The CDR3 nucleotides read TGTGCCAGCAGCTTATATTCTAGCAGCAGACCCGGGGAGCTGTTTTTT.

The chain joins TRBV7-2 to TRBJ1-6; TRBD1 matches at 7 bases. The CDR3 is 11 residues long. V shed 4 bases, J shed 14 bases, and the junction held 2 bases outside the gene matches. Per the germline V gene, CDR1 is SGHTA and CDR2 is FQGNSA. CDR3 region: CASSSGGSLHF. DNA for the CDR3: TGTGCCAGCAGCTCAGGGGGGTCCCTCCACTTT.

V is TRBV28 and J is TRBJ2-4; TRBD1 might be the D (6 bases). Trimming took 1 base from V and 9 from J, leaving 13 bases between them. There are 14 residues in the CDR3. Germline V gene lookup returns CDR1 MDHEN and CDR2 SYDVKM. CDR3 DNA: TGTGCCAGCAGTTTATTTGCAGGGGTGGCCATTCAGTACTTC. Its translation is CASSLFAGVAIQYF.

The V gene is TRBV19, the J gene TRBJ2-7; 10 bases match TRBD1. This CDR3 has 16 amino acids. The germline CDR1 and CDR2 sequences are LNHDA and SQIVND (reference sequence). The ends lost 1 base at V and 2 bases at J; junction bases unmatched: 5. The CDR3 protein is CASSIGGTGVTYEQYF. The CDR3 DNA reads as TGTGCCAGTAGTATAGGTGGGACAGGGGTCACCTACGAGCAGTACTTC.